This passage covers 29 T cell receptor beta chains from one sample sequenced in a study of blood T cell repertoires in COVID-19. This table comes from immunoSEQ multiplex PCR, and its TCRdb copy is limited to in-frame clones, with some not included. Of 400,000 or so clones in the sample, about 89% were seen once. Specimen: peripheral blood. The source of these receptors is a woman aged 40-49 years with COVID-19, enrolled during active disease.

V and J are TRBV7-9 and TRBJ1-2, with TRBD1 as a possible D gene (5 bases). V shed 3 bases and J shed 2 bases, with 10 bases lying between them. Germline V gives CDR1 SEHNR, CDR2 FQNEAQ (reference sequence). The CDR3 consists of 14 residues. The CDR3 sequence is CASSFGAGNYGYTF. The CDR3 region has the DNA TGTGCCAGCAGCTTTGGGGCCGGGAACTATGGCTACACCTTC.

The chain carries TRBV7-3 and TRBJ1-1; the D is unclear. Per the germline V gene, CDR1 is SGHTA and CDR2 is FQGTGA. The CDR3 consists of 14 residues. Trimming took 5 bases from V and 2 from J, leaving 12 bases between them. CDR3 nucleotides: TGTGCCAGCAGCGAGGAGGGAGGTAACACTGAAGCTTTCTTT. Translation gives CASSEEGGNTEAFF.

The CDR3 loop is CASSSPGASGNYEQYF. DNA of the CDR3: TGTGCCAGCAGCTCACCGGGGGCTAGCGGTAACTACGAGCAGTACTTC. V usage is TRBV5-4 and J usage is TRBJ2-7; perhaps TRBD2 as D (7 bases). V lost 3 bases and J lost 3, with 19 bases in between. CDR1 is SGHNT and CDR2 is YYREEE in the germline V gene (reference sequence). This CDR3 is built from 16 residues.

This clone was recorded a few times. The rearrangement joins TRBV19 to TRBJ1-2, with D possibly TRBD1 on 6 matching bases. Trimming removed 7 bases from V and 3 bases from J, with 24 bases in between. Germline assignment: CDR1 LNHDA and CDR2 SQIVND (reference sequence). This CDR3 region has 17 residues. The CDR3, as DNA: TGTGCCAGTACCAGCTCCGGGGGGCAGTCAAGATACTATGGCTACACCTTC. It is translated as CASTSSGGQSRYYGYTF. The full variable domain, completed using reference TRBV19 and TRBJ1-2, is DGGITQSPKYLFRKEGQNVTLSCEQNLNHDAMYWYRQDPGQGLRLIYYSQIVNDFQKGDIAEGYSVSREKKESFPLTVTSAQKNPTAFYLCASTSSGGQSRYYGYTFGSGTRLTVV.

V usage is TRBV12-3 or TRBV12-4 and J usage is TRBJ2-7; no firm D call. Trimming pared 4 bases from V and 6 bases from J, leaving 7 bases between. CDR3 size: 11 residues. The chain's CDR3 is CASSSRGEQYF. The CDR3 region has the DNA TGTGCCAGCAGTTCTAGAGGCGAGCAGTACTTC.

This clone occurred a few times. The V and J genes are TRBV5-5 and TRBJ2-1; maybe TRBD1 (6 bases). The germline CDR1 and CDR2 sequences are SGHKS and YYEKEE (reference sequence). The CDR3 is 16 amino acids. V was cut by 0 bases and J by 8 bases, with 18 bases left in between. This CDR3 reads CASSLVGTRGGDEQFF. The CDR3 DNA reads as TGTGCCAGCAGCTTGGTAGGGACCAGGGGTGGAGATGAGCAGTTCTTC.

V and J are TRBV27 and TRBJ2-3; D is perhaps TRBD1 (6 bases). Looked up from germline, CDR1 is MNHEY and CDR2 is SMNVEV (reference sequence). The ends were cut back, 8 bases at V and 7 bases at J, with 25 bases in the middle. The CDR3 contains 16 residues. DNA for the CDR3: TGTGCCAGCTATGTCGAGGGTAGGGGGTCATCAAATACGCAGTATTTT. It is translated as CASYVEGRGSSNTQYF.

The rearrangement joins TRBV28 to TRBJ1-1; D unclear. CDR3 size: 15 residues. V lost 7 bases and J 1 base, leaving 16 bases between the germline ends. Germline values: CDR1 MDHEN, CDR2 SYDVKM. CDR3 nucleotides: TGTGCCAGCACCCAGATCGGCAGGTGGAACACTGAAGCTTTCTTT. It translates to CASTQIGRWNTEAFF. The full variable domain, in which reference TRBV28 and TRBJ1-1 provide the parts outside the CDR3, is DVKVTQSSRYLVKRTGEKVFLECVQDMDHENMFWYRQDPGLGLRLIYFSYDVKMKEKGDIPEGYSVSREKKERFSLILESASTNQTSMYLCASTQIGRWNTEAFFGQGTRLTVV.

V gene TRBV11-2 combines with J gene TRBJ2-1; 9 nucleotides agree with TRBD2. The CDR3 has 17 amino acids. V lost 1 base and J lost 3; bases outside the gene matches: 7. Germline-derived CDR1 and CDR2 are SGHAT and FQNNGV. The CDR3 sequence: CASSLGGRAFVYNEQFF. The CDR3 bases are TGTGCCAGCAGCTTAGGCGGGAGGGCCTTCGTCTACAATGAGCAGTTCTTC.

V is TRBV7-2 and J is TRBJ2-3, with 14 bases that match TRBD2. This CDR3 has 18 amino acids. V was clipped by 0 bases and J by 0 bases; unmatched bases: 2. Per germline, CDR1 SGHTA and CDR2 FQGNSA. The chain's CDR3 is CASSLARLAGGSTDTQYF. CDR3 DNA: TGTGCCAGCAGCTTAGCCCGACTAGCGGGGGGGAGCACAGATACGCAGTATTTT.

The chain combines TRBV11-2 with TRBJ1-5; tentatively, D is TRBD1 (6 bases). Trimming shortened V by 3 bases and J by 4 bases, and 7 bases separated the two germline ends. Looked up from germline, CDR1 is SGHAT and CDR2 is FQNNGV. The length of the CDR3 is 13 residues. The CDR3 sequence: CASSLQGNQPQHF. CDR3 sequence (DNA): TGTGCCAGCAGCTTGCAGGGGAATCAGCCCCAGCATTTT.

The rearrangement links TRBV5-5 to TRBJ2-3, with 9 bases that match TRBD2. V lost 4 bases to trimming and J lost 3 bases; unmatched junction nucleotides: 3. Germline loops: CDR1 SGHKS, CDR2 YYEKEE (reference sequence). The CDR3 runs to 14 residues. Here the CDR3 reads CASSTSGYTDTQYF. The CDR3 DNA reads TGTGCCAGCAGCACTAGCGGGTATACAGATACGCAGTATTTT.

The CDR3: CAISAIYGGDRDNQPQHF. DNA for the CDR3: TGTGCCATCAGTGCGATCTACGGCGGGGACAGGGACAATCAGCCCCAGCATTTT. This rearrangement joins TRBV10-3 to TRBJ1-5, with 9 positions matching TRBD1. Germline loops: CDR1 ENHRY, CDR2 SYGVKD. The trim removed 4 bases at V and 3 bases at J, leaving 13 bases unmatched. There are 18 residues in the CDR3.

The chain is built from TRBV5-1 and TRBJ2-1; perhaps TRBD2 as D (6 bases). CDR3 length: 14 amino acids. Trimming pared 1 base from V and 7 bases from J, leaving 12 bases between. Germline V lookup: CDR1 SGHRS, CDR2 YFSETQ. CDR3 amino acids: CASSLHPGRNEQFF. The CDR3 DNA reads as TGCGCCAGCAGCTTGCATCCAGGGAGGAATGAGCAGTTCTTC.

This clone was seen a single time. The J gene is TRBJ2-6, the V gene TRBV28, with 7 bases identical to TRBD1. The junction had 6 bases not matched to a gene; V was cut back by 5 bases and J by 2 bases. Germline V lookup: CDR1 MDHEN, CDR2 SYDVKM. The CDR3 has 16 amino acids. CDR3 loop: CASSLYRGTGANVLTF. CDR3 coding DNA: TGTGCCAGCAGTCTCTACAGGGGCACTGGGGCCAACGTCCTGACTTTC.

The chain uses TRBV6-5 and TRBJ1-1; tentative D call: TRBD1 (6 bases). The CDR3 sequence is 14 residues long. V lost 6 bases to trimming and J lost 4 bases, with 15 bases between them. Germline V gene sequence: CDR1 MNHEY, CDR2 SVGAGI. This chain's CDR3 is CASRPGAGATEAFF. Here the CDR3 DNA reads TGTGCCAGCAGACCCGGGGCGGGGGCCACTGAAGCTTTCTTT.

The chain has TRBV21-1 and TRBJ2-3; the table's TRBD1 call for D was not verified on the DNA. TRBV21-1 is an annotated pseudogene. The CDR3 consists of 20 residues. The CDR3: CASSKPEGIRDRWYTDTQYF. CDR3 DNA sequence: TGTGCCAGCAGCAAACCGGAAGGAATTCGGGACAGGTGGTACACAGATACGCAGTATTTT.

CDR3 coding DNA: TGTGCCAGCAGTTGGGCAGGGAAGAACACTGAAGCTTTCTTT. Translation gives CASSWAGKNTEAFF. This sequence joins TRBV6-5 and TRBJ1-1; D perhaps matches TRBD1 (5 bases). V lost 4 bases and J 1 base, leaving 10 bases between the germline ends. This CDR3 is 14 amino acids long. The V gene's germline CDR1 is MNHEY and CDR2 SVGAGI.

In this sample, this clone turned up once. Written as DNA, the CDR3 is TGCGCCAGCAGCCAAGGCCACTACCAACTGTATAATGAAAAACTGTTTTTT. Protein product: CASSQGHYQLYNEKLFF. The rearrangement uses TRBV4-3 and TRBJ1-4; no clear D gene. The germline V and J ends were trimmed by 1 base and 4 bases, with 16 bases remaining between them. CDR1 is LGHNA, CDR2 YSLEER, per germline. The CDR3 runs to 17 residues.

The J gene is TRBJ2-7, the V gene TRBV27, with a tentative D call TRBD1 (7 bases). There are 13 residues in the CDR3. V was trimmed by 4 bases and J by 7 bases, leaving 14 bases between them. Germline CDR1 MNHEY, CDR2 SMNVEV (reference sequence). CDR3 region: CASSSQGGVEQYF. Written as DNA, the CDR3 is TGTGCCAGCAGTTCCCAGGGGGGTGTTGAGCAGTACTTC.

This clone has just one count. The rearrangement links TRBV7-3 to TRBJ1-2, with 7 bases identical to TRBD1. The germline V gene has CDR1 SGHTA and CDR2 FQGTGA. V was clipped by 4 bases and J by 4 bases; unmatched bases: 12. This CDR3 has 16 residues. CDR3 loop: CASSSSSGTAIYGYTF. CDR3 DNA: TGTGCCAGCAGCTCCAGTTCCGGGACAGCGATCTATGGCTACACCTTC.

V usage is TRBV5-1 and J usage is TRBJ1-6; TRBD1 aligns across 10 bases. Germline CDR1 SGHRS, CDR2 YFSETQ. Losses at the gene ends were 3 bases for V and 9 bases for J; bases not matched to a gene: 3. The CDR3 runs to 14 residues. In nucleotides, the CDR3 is TGCGCCAGCAGCTCGGGGGACAGGGGTTCACCCCTCCACTTT. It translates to CASSSGDRGSPLHF.

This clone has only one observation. The CDR3 DNA sequence: TGTGCCACCAGTGATTCCGCGACGGGGAACACTGAAGCTTTCTTT. It encodes CATSDSATGNTEAFF. V usage is TRBV24-1 and J usage is TRBJ1-1; D not resolved. V was trimmed by 2 bases and J by 1 base, leaving 10 bases between them. The CDR3 sequence is 15 residues long. Germline V lookup: CDR1 KGHDR, CDR2 SFDVKD.

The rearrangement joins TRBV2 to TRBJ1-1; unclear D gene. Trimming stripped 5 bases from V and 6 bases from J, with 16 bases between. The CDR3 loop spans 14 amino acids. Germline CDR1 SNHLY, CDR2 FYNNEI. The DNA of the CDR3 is TGTGCCAGCAGTTTCGTCTTAGCGGGGTCTGAAGCTTTCTTT. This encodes CASSFVLAGSEAFF.

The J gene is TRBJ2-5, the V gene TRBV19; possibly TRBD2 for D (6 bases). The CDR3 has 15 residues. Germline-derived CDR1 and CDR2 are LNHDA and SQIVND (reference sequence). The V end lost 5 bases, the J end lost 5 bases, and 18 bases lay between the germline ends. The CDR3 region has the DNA TGTGCCAGTAGTCCGGCGGGGCTGAGGGAGGAGACCCAGTACTTC. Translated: CASSPAGLREETQYF.

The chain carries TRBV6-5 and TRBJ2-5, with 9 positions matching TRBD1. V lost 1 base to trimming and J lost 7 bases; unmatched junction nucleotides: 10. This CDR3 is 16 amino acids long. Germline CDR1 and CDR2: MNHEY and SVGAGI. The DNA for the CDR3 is TGTGCCAGCAGTTACTTTACGGGACAGGGATTTGGGACCCAGTACTTC. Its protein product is CASSYFTGQGFGTQYF.

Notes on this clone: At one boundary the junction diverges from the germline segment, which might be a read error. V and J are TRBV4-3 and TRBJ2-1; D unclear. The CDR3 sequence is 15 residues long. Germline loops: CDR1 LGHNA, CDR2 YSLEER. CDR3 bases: TGCGCCAGCAGCCAAGTCCAGCGAATGTACACTGAGCAGTTCTTC. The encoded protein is CASSQVQRMYTEQFF.

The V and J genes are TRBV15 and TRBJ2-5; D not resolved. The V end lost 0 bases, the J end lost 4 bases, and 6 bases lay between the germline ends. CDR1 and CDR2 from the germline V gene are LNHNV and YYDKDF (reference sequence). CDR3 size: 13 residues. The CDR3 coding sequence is TGTGCCACCAGCAGAGAACCGGGAGAGACCCAGTACTTC. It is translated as CATSREPGETQYF.

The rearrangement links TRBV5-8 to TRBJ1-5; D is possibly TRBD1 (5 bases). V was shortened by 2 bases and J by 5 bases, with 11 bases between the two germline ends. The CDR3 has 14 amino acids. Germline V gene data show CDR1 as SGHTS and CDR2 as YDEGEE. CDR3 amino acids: CASSFTGIYQPQHF. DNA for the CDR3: TGTGCCAGCAGCTTTACAGGTATTTATCAGCCCCAGCATTTT.